Listed below are T cell receptor beta chains from one sample, sequenced in a study of cytomegalovirus exposure and HLA in healthy donors. Profiled with immunoSEQ multiplex PCR; TCRdb holds only in-frame clones, not every one. This sample's clone table lists 130,000 or so clones. The sample was PBMCs. These receptors came from a woman aged 18 to 35 in good health and CMV-seronegative. CDR3s include the opening cysteine and the closing phenylalanine or tryptophan. D genes are given only for firm matches.

d_gene: TRBD1
v_gene: TRBV10-3
j_gene: TRBJ1-5
CDR3nt: TGTGCCATCAGTGAGGCAGGGGGTCAGCCCCAGCATTTT
CDR3aa: CAISEAGGQPQHF

d_gene: .
v_gene: TRBV6-1
j_gene: TRBJ2-7
CDR3nt: TGTGCCAGCAGTGAAACGCCAGGGGCCAGCTCCTACGAGCAGTACTTC
CDR3aa: CASSETPGASSYEQYF

d_gene: .
v_gene: TRBV11-2
j_gene: TRBJ2-1
CDR3nt: TGTGCCAGCAGCCCGGGGGCCTACAATGAGCAGTTCTTC
CDR3aa: CASSPGAYNEQFF

d_gene: .
v_gene: TRBV19
j_gene: TRBJ2-5
CDR3nt: TGTGCCAGTAAGGACGGGGGAGAGACCCAGTACTTC
CDR3aa: CASKDGGETQYF

d_gene: TRBD1
v_gene: TRBV4-3
j_gene: TRBJ1-2
CDR3nt: TGCGCCAGCAGCCAAGATCGTCGACAGGGGGATGATGGCTACACCTTC
CDR3aa: CASSQDRRQGDDGYTF

d_gene: .
v_gene: TRBV18
j_gene: TRBJ1-4
CDR3nt: TGTGCCAGCTCACCAATGGACACCGCATTCCCAACGTTT
CDR3aa: CASSPMDTAFPTF

d_gene: TRBD1
v_gene: TRBV5-1
j_gene: TRBJ1-1
CDR3nt: TGCGCCAGCAGATACAGGGACAGGATGAACACTGAAGCTTTCTTT
CDR3aa: CASRYRDRMNTEAFF

d_gene: .
v_gene: TRBV7-8
j_gene: TRBJ2-5
CDR3nt: TGTGCCAGCAGCTTAGCGATAAGGGGCAAAGAGACCCAGTACTTC
CDR3aa: CASSLAIRGKETQYF

d_gene: TRBD2
v_gene: TRBV10-3
j_gene: TRBJ2-1
CDR3nt: TGTGCCATCGAGCGGGGAGGCTACAATGAGCAGTTCTTC
CDR3aa: CAIERGGYNEQFF

d_gene: TRBD1
v_gene: TRBV6-6
j_gene: TRBJ1-3
CDR3nt: TGTGCCAGCAGGATACAGGGGACAGGAAACACCATATATTTT
CDR3aa: CASRIQGTGNTIYF

d_gene: TRBD2
v_gene: TRBV7-8
j_gene: TRBJ2-1
CDR3nt: TGTGCCAGCAGCTTTGCGGGAGGGCCGGGGACTGAGCAGTTCTTC
CDR3aa: CASSFAGGPGTEQFF

d_gene: .
v_gene: TRBV12-5
j_gene: TRBJ2-2
CDR3nt: TGTGCTAGTGGTCGATGGACAGCCGGGGAGCTGTTTTTT
CDR3aa: CASGRWTAGELFF

d_gene: .
v_gene: TRBV7-9
j_gene: TRBJ1-1
CDR3nt: TGTGCCAGCAGCTTAGTAGGGGACACTGAAGCTTTCTTT
CDR3aa: CASSLVGDTEAFF

d_gene: .
v_gene: TRBV18
j_gene: TRBJ1-5
CDR3nt: TGTGCCAGCTCACCAAACTATAGCAATCAGCCCCAGCATTTT
CDR3aa: CASSPNYSNQPQHF

d_gene: TRBD1
v_gene: TRBV30
j_gene: TRBJ1-6
CDR3nt: TGTGCCTGGAGTGTAGGGACAGAAAATTCACCCCTCCACTTT
CDR3aa: CAWSVGTENSPLHF

d_gene: TRBD1
v_gene: TRBV19
j_gene: TRBJ1-1
CDR3nt: TGTGCCAGACAGGGACAGGGGGACACTGAAGCTTTCTTT
CDR3aa: CARQGQGDTEAFF

d_gene: .
v_gene: TRBV7-5
j_gene: TRBJ1-5
CDR3nt: TGTGTCAGAAGCCCAGGGGGAGACAATCAGCCCCAGCATTTT
CDR3aa: CVRSPGGDNQPQHF

d_gene: TRBD1
v_gene: TRBV18
j_gene: TRBJ1-4
CDR3nt: TGTGCCAGCTCTCCCGACAGGGGTGGTGAAAAACTGTTTTTT
CDR3aa: CASSPDRGGEKLFF

d_gene: .
v_gene: TRBV2
j_gene: TRBJ2-1
CDR3nt: TGTGCCAGCAGTTCGTCATCCAGTACGGGCGGGACCTACAATGAGCAGTTCTTC
CDR3aa: CASSSSSSTGGTYNEQFF

d_gene: .
v_gene: TRBV7-2
j_gene: TRBJ1-3
CDR3nt: TGTGCCAGCAGCTTCACTGCCACCTCTGGAAACACCATATATTTT
CDR3aa: CASSFTATSGNTIYF

d_gene: .
v_gene: TRBV29-1
j_gene: TRBJ2-1
CDR3nt: TGCAGCGTTGAAGAGAGGTGGTATGAGCAGTTCTTC
CDR3aa: CSVEERWYEQFF

d_gene: .
v_gene: TRBV19
j_gene: TRBJ1-2
CDR3nt: TGTGCCAGTAGTCCTGGCGGGTATGGCTACACCTTC
CDR3aa: CASSPGGYGYTF

d_gene: .
v_gene: TRBV5-1
j_gene: TRBJ2-7
CDR3nt: TGCGCCAGCAGCCGGACAGTAGGCAAAGACGAGCAGTACTTC
CDR3aa: CASSRTVGKDEQYF

d_gene: .
v_gene: TRBV5-4
j_gene: TRBJ2-3
CDR3nt: TGTGCCAGCAGCTTGGGGGGGCGCTCCACCACAGATACGCAGTATTTT
CDR3aa: CASSLGGRSTTDTQYF

d_gene: .
v_gene: TRBV7-3
j_gene: TRBJ2-6
CDR3nt: TGTGCCAGCAGCTTAGGAGGGGCACCGGGCGGGGCCAACGTCCTGACTTTC
CDR3aa: CASSLGGAPGGANVLTF